This entry is about one T cell receptor beta chain. The antigen remains unidentified. These data come from a study of T cell responses to AZD1222 COVID-19 vaccine. Study-wide findings and caveats: Vaccine-related CD4 TCRs covered spike, predominating at 160-218 and 743-854. Breadth and depth of Spike-specific TCRs rose after two AZD1222 doses. Females made up more of the donors, who were largely white British, and clonal diversity may have come out too low. Sampling captured repertoires only after the peak T cell response.

The table came from immunoSEQ multiplex PCR; TCRdb's copy has only in-frame clones and leaves some out. The sample has around 130,000 clones; about 90% are singletons. Germline CDR1 reads MNHEY; CDR2 reads SVGAGI. The V gene lost 2 bases and the J gene lost 4 bases, with 17 bases spanning the gap. The CDR3 length is 16 residues. The source was peripheral blood, collected 28 days after the second dose of the MenACWY control vaccine. The sequence was obtained from an adult who received the MenACWY meningococcal vaccine as a control. The V call is TRBV6-5, the J call TRBJ1-2; tentatively, D is TRBD1 (5 bases). CDR3 residues: CASSYDRQIASYGYTF. The CDR3 bases are TGTGCCAGCAGTTACGACCGACAGATCGCGAGCTATGGCTACACCTTC.